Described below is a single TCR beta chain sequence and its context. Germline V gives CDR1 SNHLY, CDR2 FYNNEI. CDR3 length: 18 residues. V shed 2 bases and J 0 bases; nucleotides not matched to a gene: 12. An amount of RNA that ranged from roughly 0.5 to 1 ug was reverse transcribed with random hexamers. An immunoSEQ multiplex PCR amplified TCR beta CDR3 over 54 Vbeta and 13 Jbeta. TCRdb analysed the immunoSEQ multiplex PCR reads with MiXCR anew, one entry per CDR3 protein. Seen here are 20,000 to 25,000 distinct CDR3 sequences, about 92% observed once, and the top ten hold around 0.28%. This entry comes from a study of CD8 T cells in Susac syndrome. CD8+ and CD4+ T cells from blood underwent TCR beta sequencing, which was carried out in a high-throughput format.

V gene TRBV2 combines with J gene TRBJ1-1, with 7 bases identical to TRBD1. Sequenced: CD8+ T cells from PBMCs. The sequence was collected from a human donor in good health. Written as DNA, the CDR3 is TGTGCCAGCAGTGAATATCGGCAGGGGGACATTATGAACACTGAAGCTTTCTTT. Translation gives CASSEYRQGDIMNTEAFF.